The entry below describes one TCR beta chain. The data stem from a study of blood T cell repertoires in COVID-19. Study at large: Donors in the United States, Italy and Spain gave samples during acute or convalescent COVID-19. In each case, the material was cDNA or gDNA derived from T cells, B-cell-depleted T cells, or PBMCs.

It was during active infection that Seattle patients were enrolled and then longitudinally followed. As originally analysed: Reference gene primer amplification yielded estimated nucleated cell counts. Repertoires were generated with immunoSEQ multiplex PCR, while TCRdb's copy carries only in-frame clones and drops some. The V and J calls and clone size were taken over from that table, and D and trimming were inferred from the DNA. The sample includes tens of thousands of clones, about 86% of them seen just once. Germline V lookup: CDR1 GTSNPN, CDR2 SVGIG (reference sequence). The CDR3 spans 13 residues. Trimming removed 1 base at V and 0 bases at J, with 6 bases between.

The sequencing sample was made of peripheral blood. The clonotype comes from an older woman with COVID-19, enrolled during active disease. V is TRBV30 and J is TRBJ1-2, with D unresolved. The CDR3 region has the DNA TGTGCCTGGAGTGCTGTCCCTAACTATGGCTACACCTTC. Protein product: CAWSAVPNYGYTF.